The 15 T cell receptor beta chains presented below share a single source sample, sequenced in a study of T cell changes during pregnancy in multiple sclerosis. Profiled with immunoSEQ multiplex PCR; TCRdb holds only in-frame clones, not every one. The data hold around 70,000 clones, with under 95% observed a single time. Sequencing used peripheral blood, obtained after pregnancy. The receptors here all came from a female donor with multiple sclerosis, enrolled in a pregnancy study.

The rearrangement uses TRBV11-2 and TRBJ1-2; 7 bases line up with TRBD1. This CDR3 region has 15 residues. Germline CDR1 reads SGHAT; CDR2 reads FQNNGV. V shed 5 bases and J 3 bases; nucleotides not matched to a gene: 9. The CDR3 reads CASSLGEGAYYGYTF. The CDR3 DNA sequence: TGTGCCAGCAGCCTGGGAGAGGGGGCTTACTATGGCTACACCTTC.

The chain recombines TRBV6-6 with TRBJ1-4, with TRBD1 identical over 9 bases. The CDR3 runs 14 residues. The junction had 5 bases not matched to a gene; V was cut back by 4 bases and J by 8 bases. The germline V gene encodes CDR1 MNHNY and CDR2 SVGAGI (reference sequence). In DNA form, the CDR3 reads TGTGCCAGCAGTTCACAGGGGGCCAGGGAAAAACTGTTTTTT. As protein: CASSSQGAREKLFF.

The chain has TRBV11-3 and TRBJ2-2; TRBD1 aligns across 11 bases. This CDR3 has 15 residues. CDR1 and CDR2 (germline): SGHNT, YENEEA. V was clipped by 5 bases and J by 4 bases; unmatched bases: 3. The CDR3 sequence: CASSPGQGVTGELFF. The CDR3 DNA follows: TGTGCCAGCAGCCCGGGACAGGGGGTCACCGGGGAGCTGTTTTTT.

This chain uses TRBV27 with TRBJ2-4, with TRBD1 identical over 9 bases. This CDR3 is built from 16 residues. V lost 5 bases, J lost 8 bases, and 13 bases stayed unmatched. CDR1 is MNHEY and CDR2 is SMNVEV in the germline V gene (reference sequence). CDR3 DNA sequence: TGTGCCAGCAGTCCCGGGACAGGGATCGGTAGAGACATTCAGTACTTC. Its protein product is CASSPGTGIGRDIQYF.

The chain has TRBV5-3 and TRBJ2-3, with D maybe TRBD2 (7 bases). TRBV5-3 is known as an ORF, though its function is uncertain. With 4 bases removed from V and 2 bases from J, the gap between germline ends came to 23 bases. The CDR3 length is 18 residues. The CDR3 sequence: CARSPSGGGRGFTDTQYF. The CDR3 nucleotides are TGTGCCAGAAGCCCTTCGGGGGGCGGGAGAGGGTTCACAGATACGCAGTATTTT.

Here the CDR3 DNA reads TGTGCCAGCACCCCCCAAGGGGACAGAACCTATGGCTACACCTTC. Its protein is CASTPQGDRTYGYTF. V is TRBV2 and J is TRBJ1-2, with 7 positions matching TRBD1. Germline V gene sequence: CDR1 SNHLY, CDR2 FYNNEI. Germline trimming cut 7 bases from V and 4 bases from J; bases unmatched to any gene: 12. This CDR3 has 15 amino acids.

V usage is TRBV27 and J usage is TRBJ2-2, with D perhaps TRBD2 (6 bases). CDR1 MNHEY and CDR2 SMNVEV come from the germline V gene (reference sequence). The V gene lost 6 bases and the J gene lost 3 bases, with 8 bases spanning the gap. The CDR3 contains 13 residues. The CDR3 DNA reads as TGTGCCAGCAGCTGGGACTACACCGGGGAGCTGTTTTTT. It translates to CASSWDYTGELFF.

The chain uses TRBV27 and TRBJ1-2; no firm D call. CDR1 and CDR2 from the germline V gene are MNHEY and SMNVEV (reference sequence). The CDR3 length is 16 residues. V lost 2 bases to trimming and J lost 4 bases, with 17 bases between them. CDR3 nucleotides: TGTGCCAGCAGTTTAATAAGTCAGAAATCTTTCTATGGCTACACCTTC. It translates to CASSLISQKSFYGYTF.

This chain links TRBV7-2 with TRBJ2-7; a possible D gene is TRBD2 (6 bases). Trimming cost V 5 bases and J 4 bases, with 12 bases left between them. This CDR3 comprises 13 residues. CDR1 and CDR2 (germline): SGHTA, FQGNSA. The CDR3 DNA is TGTGCCAGCAGCAATAGGGACTTTTACGAGCAGTACTTC. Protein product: CASSNRDFYEQYF.

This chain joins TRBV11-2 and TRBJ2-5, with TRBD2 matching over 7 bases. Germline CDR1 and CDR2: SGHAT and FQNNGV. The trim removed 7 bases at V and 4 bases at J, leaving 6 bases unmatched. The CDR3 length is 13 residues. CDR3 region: CASNTGGRETQYF. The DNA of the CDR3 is TGTGCCAGCAACACGGGCGGGAGAGAGACCCAGTACTTC.

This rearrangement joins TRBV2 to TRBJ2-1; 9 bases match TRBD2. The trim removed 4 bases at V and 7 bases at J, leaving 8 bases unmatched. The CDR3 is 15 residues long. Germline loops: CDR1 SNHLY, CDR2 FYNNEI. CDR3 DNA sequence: TGTGCCAGCAGTGGGGGCGGGAGGGCCGGGAATGAGCAGTTCTTC. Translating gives CASSGGGRAGNEQFF.

The CDR3 region is CASSQGISRVGTEAFF. CDR3 sequence (DNA): TGCGCCAGCAGCCAAGGGATATCCCGGGTGGGCACTGAAGCTTTCTTT. This chain connects TRBV4-1 to TRBJ1-1; D remains ambiguous. From germline, CDR1 is MGHRA and CDR2 YSYEKL. V was shortened by 1 base and J by 4 bases, with 16 bases between the two germline ends. The CDR3 length is 16 residues.

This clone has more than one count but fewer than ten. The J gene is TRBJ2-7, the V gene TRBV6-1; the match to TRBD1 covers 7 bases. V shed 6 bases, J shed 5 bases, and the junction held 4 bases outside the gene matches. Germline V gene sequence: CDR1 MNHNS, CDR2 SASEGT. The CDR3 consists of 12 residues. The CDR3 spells CASRNDRDEQYF. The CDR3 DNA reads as TGTGCCAGCAGAAACGACAGGGACGAGCAGTACTTC.

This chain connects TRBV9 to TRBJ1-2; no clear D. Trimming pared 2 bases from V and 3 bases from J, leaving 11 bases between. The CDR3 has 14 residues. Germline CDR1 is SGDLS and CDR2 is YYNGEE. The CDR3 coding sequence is TGTGCCAGCAGCGTTTCACTATCTGACTATGGCTACACCTTC. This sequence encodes CASSVSLSDYGYTF.

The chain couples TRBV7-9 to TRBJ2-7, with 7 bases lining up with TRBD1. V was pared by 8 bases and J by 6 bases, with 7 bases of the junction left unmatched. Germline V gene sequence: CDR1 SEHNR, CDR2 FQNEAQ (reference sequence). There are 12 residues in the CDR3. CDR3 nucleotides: TGTGCCAGCCAAAAGACAGGGCCCGAGCAGTACTTC. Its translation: CASQKTGPEQYF.